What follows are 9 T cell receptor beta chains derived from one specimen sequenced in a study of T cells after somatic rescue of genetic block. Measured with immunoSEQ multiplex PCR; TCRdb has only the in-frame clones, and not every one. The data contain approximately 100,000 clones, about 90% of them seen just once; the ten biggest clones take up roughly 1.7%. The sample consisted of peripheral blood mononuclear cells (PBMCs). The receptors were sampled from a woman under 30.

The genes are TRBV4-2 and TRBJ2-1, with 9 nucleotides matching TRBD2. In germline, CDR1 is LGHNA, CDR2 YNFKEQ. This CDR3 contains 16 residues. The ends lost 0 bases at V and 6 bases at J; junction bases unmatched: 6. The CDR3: CASSQDASGAPNEQFF. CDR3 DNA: TGTGCCAGCAGCCAAGATGCTAGCGGGGCCCCCAATGAGCAGTTCTTC.

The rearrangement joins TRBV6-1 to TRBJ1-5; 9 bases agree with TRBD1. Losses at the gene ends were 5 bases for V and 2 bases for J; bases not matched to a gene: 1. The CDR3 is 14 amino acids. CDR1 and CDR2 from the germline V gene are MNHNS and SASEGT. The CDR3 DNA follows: TGTGCCAGCAGTTGGACAGGGGGCAATCAGCCCCAGCATTTT. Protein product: CASSWTGGNQPQHF.

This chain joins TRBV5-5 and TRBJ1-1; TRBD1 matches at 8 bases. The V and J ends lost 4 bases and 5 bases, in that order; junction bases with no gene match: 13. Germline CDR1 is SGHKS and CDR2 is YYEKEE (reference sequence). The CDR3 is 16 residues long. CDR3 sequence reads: CASSTPRRDRRTEAFF. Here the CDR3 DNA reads TGTGCCAGCAGCACCCCCCGTAGGGACAGGAGGACTGAAGCTTTCTTT.

CDR3 loop: CATAGGPALSDEQYF. In DNA form, the CDR3 reads TGTGCCACTGCGGGAGGGCCCGCCCTTTCCGACGAGCAGTACTTC. V and J are TRBV15 and TRBJ2-7; TRBD2 matches at 9 bases. There are 15 residues in the CDR3. V trimming: 9 bases; J trimming: 5 bases; junction bases outside the gene matches: 14. In germline, CDR1 is LNHNV, CDR2 YYDKDF (reference sequence). Looking up the rest from reference TRBV15 and TRBJ2-7 gives the full variable domain: DAMVIQNPRYQVTQFGKPVTLSCSQTLNHNVMYWYQQKSSQAPKLLFHYYDKDFNNEADTPDNFQSRRPNTSFCFLDIRSPGLGDTAMYLCATAGGPALSDEQYFGPGTRLTVT.

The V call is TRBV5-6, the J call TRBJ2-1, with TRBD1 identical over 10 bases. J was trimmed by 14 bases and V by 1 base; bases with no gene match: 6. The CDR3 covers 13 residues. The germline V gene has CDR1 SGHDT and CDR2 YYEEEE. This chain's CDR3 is CASSLYGQGGKFF. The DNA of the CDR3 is TGTGCCAGCAGCTTGTATGGACAGGGGGGTAAGTTCTTC.

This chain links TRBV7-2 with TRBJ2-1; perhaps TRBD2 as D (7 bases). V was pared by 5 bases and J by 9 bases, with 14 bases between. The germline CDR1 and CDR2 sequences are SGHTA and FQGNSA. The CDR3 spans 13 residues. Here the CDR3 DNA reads TGTGCCAGCAGCCAAGAGGGGGGGCGTGAGCAGTTCTTC. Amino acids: CASSQEGGREQFF.

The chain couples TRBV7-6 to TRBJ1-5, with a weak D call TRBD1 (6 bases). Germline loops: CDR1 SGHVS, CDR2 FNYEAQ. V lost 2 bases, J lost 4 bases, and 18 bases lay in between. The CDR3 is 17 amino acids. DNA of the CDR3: TGTGCCAGCAGCTTATTGGGGGGGGCTAAACGGAATCAGCCCCAGCATTTT. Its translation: CASSLLGGAKRNQPQHF. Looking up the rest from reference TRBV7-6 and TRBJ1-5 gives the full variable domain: GAGVSQSPRYKVTKRGQDVALRCDPISGHVSLYWYRQALGQGPEFLTYFNYEAQQDKSGLPNDRFSAERPEGSISTLTIQRTEQRDSAMYRCASSLLGGAKRNQPQHFGDGTRLSIL.

This chain's CDR3 is CASSLAHNEQFF. Here the CDR3 DNA reads TGTGCCAGCAGCTTAGCCCACAATGAGCAGTTCTTC. The chain links TRBV13 to TRBJ2-1; D ambiguous. The CDR3 loop spans 12 amino acids. The germline gives CDR1 PRHDT, CDR2 FYEKMQ (reference sequence). V was pared by 1 base and J by 5 bases, with 3 bases between.

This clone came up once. CDR3: CASSAGGMSYEQYF. The CDR3 DNA follows: TGTGCCAGTAGCGCAGGGGGCATGTCCTACGAGCAGTACTTC. V and J are TRBV19 and TRBJ2-7; 8 bases are shared with TRBD1. The CDR3 covers 14 residues. CDR1 and CDR2 (germline): LNHDA, SQIVND (reference sequence). Trimming took 6 bases from V and 1 from J; bases not matched to a gene: 5.